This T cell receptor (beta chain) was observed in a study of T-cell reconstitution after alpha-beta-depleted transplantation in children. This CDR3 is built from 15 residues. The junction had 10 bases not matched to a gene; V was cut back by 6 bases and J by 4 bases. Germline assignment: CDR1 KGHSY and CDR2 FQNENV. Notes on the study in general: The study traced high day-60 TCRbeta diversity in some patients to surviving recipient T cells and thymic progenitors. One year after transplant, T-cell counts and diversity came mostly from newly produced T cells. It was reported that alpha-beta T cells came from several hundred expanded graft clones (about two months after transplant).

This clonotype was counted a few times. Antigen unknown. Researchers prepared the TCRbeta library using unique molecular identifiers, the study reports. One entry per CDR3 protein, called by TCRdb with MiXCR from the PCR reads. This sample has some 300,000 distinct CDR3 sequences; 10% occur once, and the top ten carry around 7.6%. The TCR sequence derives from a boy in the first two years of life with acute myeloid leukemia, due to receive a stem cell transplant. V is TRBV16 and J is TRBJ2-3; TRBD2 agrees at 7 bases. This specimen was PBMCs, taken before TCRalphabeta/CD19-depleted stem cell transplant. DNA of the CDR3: TGTGCCAGCAGTCTACGGAGGGCGGGAGCAGATACGCAGTATTTT. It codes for CASSLRRAGADTQYF.